This T cell receptor beta chain was recovered during a study of T cell changes during pregnancy in multiple sclerosis (dated by TCRdb to 2018 to 2020). Concerning the study at large: In women with multiple sclerosis, the researchers looked at how the T cell repertoire shifted as pregnancy progressed.

To note about this clone: It lacks a known antigen. Base qualities are not recorded, but no much larger clone differs from it by a single base.

V and J are truncated by 5 bases and 0 bases respectively, leaving an intervening sequence of 15 bases. The CDR3 covers 16 residues, taking in both the cysteine and the phenylalanine. Just CDR3 DNA is preserved here, 48 bases in frame from base 1. Reading the germline V gene (reference sequence) gives CDR1 SGHNT and CDR2 YYREEE. Libraries were made using the immunoSEQ multiplex PCR assay. Entries here come from immuneACCESS through TCRdb and include only in-frame sequences with V and J called. Some clones fail to appear in such tables; in the studies checked, an unresolved V gene covers under half of the shortfall, and the cause of the remainder is unknown. The sample data list some 100,000 clones, and over 85% of these were observed just once. The top ten constitute 1% to 1.5% of the sample.

Material: peripheral blood, obtained in the second trimester of pregnancy. The clonotype was recovered from a female donor with multiple sclerosis, enrolled in a pregnancy study. The sequence is built from TRBV5-4 and TRBJ2-1, with no reliable assignment of the D segment. The sequenced DNA: TGTGCCAGCAGGTCTATGGGCGCCGGCTCCTACAATGAGCAGTTCTTC. It is translated as CASRSMGAGSYNEQFF.